This T cell receptor (beta chain) was sequenced during a study of control samples from healthy donors and cancer patients. Using immunoSEQ multiplex PCR, the repertoire was profiled, and TCRdb retains in-frame clones only, with some absent. Among 85,000 to 90,000 clones listed, about 88% were seen once. The CDR3 totals 16 residues. Trimming pared 5 bases from V and 3 bases from J, leaving 17 bases between. The germline CDR1 and CDR2 sequences are SGHVS and FQNEAQ. The source of this sequence is a woman aged 45-65 years with colorectal cancer. The rearrangement joins TRBV7-8 to TRBJ1-5; D is possibly TRBD1 (6 bases). The specimen sequenced was PBMCs. CDR3: CASSQRGAGYNQPQHF. For the CDR3, the DNA is TGTGCCAGCAGCCAGAGGGGGGCGGGTTACAATCAGCCCCAGCATTTT.